The clone carrying this T cell receptor beta chain was picked up a small number of times. This sample was included in a study of blood T cell repertoires in COVID-19. Sequencing used immunoSEQ multiplex PCR; TCRdb keeps in-frame clones, though not all of them. This table holds about 72,000 clones, about 90% found once. The V gene lost 5 bases and the J gene lost 3 bases, with 15 bases spanning the gap. Germline V gene data show CDR1 as LNHDA and CDR2 as SQIVND (reference sequence). The CDR3 length is 15 residues. Sequencing input: peripheral blood. The rearrangement uses TRBV19 and TRBJ2-3, with D maybe TRBD2 (6 bases). This receptor was identified in a human donor in a cohort sampled during active COVID-19. The CDR3 sequence is CASSYGGELTDTQYF. CDR3 DNA sequence: TGTGCCAGTAGTTATGGCGGGGAGTTAACAGATACGCAGTATTTT.